A single sample is the source of the 6 T cell receptor beta chains below, sequenced in a study of regulatory T cells in long-lasting Graves disease. Arm-PCR with iRepertoire HTBI primers amplified the CDR3 regions for these TCR beta libraries. One entry per CDR3 protein results from TCRdb running MiXCR on the multiplex PCR reads. The top ten clones hold roughly 13% of a sample with about 460,000 distinct CDR3 sequences, around a fifth of them seen once. Time point reported: persistent/refractory GD, antithyroid drugs over 5 years with positive TRAb. PBMCs were the source of the RNA used for TCR sequencing. Sequenced material: peripheral blood mononuclear cells (PBMCs), taken when the disease was refractory, from a patient treated with antithyroid drugs. The receptors derive from a female donor with Graves disease.

At least ten counts were recorded for this clonotype. J is TRBJ2-7 and V is TRBV11-1; 8 nucleotides match TRBD1. This CDR3 region has 14 residues. Per germline, CDR1 SGHAT and CDR2 FQDESV (reference sequence). Losses at the gene ends were 6 bases for V and 1 base for J; bases not matched to a gene: 5. The CDR3 protein is CASRAGTGSYEQYF. Written as DNA, the CDR3 is TGTGCCAGCAGGGCCGGGACAGGTTCCTACGAGCAGTACTTC.

This clonotype was observed a handful of times. The chain is built from TRBV6-1 and TRBJ2-1; a weak D match, TRBD1 (6 bases). The germline V and J ends were trimmed by 7 bases and 7 bases, with 14 bases remaining between them. Germline assignment: CDR1 MNHNS and CDR2 SASEGT. This CDR3 contains 13 residues. This chain's CDR3 is CASTPDRRNEQFF. CDR3 coding DNA: TGTGCCAGCACCCCAGACAGGCGTAATGAGCAGTTCTTC.

With respect to this clonotype: Possible read error: a much larger clone is one base away. The chain couples TRBV6-2 or TRBV6-3 to TRBJ1-1, with D possibly TRBD1 on 5 matching bases. The CDR3 has 14 residues. Per germline, CDR1 MNHEY and CDR2 SVGEGT. Trimming pared 3 bases from V and 11 bases from J, leaving 19 bases between. The CDR3 loop is CASSYRGGERAAFF. The CDR3, as DNA: TGTGCCAGCAGTTATCGGGGCGGGGAGAGGGCGGCTTTCTTT.

The chain uses TRBV9 and TRBJ1-2; TRBD1 matches at 10 bases. V dropped 4 bases and J dropped 2; count of bases not matched to a gene: 8. The germline CDR1 and CDR2 sequences are SGDLS and YYNGEE. This CDR3 contains 16 residues. DNA of the CDR3: TGTGCCAGCAGCCCACGGCCGGGACAGGGGAACTATGGCTACACCTTC. Protein product: CASSPRPGQGNYGYTF.

This clonotype was detected many times. The V call is TRBV30, the J call TRBJ2-2; D unresolved. Trimming took off 4 bases at V and 2 bases at J, with 8 bases between the two ends. There are 13 residues in the CDR3. The germline CDR1 and CDR2 sequences are GTSNPN and SVGIG (reference sequence). In nucleotides, the CDR3 is TGTGCCTGGATGGCTGCTAACACCGGGGAGCTGTTTTTT. Encoded protein: CAWMAANTGELFF.

This chain uses TRBV7-2 with TRBJ2-6; D unresolved. The length of the CDR3 is 17 residues. The germline gives CDR1 SGHTA, CDR2 FQGNSA. Between the trimmed V and J ends, which lost 4 bases and 0 bases, there was a span of 13 bases. CDR3 sequence: CASSSRARTSGANVLTF. CDR3 DNA: TGTGCCAGCAGCTCCCGGGCCCGGACCTCTGGGGCCAACGTCCTGACTTTC.